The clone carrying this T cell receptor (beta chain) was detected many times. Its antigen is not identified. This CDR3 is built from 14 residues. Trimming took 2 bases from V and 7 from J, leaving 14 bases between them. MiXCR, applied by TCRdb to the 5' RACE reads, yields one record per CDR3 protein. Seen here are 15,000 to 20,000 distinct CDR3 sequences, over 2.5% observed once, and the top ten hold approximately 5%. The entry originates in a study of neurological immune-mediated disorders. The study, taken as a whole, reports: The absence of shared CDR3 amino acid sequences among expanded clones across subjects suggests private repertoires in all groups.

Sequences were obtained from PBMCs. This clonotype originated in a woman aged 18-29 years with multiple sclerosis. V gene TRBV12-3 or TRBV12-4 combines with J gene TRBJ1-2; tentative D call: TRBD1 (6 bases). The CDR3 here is CASSLKGGRSGYTF. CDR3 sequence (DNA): TGTGCCAGCAGTTTAAAGGGGGGACGAAGTGGCTACACCTTC.